The 14 T cell receptor beta chains below come from one sample, sequenced in a study of T cells in Graves' hyperthyroidism and ophthalmopathy. It was RNA transcripts that yielded the amplified TCR beta CDR3 regions. First-round RT-PCR of the TCR CDR3 relied on the HTBI primer set. TCRdb reprocessed the multiplex PCR reads via MiXCR and lists one record per CDR3 protein. The table has about 500,000 distinct CDR3 sequences, roughly a sixth seen once. The sample taken for sequencing was blood. The receptors come from a woman aged 25 to 39 with Graves' ophthalmopathy.

There are many counts of this clonotype. The chain recombines TRBV10-3 with TRBJ2-7, with D hard to call. V was shortened by 2 bases and J by 2 bases, with 4 bases between the two germline ends. This CDR3 has 12 residues. The germline V gene has CDR1 ENHRY and CDR2 SYGVKD. The CDR3 sequence is CAISEHAYEQYF. The CDR3 DNA reads TGTGCCATCAGTGAGCACGCCTACGAGCAGTACTTC.

CDR3 in DNA: TGTGCCAGCAGCTTAGGGGCGGGGGCCGGGGAGCTGTTTTTT. It encodes CASSLGAGAGELFF. This rearrangement joins TRBV7-6 to TRBJ2-2, with 7 bases identical to TRBD2. Unmatched junction bases numbered 2, after V lost 1 base and J lost 6 bases. From germline, CDR1 is SGHVS and CDR2 FNYEAQ. This CDR3 is 14 amino acids long.

This clonotype was seen only a few times. V is TRBV15 and J is TRBJ1-5; possibly TRBD1 for D (5 bases). The germline V gene encodes CDR1 LNHNV and CDR2 YYDKDF (reference sequence). The CDR3 is made up of 13 amino acids. Trimming left V 3 bases short and J 8 bases short, with 11 bases between. CDR3 DNA: TGTGCCACCAGCAGCCTGGAGACAGAGCCCCAGCATTTT. Amino acid sequence: CATSSLETEPQHF.

The chain uses TRBV25-1 and TRBJ2-5; the D is unclear. Germline V CDR1 and CDR2: MGHDK, SYGVNS. V lost 1 base, J lost 5 bases, and 11 bases lay in between. The CDR3 sequence is 14 residues long. The DNA for the CDR3 is TGTGCCAGCAGTGAATCGGGCGCAAGGGAGACCCAGTACTTC. This encodes CASSESGARETQYF.

The chain employs TRBV9 and TRBJ1-2, with TRBD1 identical over 8 bases. The CDR3 contains 17 residues. Germline CDR1 and CDR2: SGDLS and YYNGEE. With 3 bases clipped from V and 4 bases from J, the junction kept 14 bases outside the gene matches. CDR3 DNA: TGTGCCAGCAGCGCGCCCCGAGGACAGGGCCTAGCCTATGGCTACACCTTC. Amino acid sequence: CASSAPRGQGLAYGYTF.

This clonotype came up many times. The V gene is TRBV27, the J gene TRBJ2-7; D possibly corresponds to TRBD1 (5 bases). This CDR3 contains 16 residues. The V end lost 0 bases, the J end lost 1 base, and 13 bases lay between the germline ends. Germline-derived CDR1 and CDR2 are MNHEY and SMNVEV (reference sequence). Here the CDR3 reads CASSLSPRDGSYEQYF. DNA for the CDR3: TGTGCCAGCAGTTTATCTCCCAGGGATGGGTCCTACGAGCAGTACTTC.

A remark on this clonotype: A much larger clone differs from this one at a single base, so this may be a read error. Lacking the conserved final phenylalanine or tryptophan, this CDR3 likely reflects a read error. The rearrangement uses TRBV30 and TRBJ2-7, with D possibly being TRBD1 (6 bases). The CDR3 consists of 13 residues. V was shortened by 6 bases and J by 0 bases, with 12 bases between the two germline ends. Germline CDR1 is GTSNPN and CDR2 is SVGIG (reference sequence). CDR3 nucleotides: TGTGCCTGCCACGGGGACAACTCCTACGAGCAGTACTCC. Its protein is CACHGDNSYEQYS.

The genes are TRBV7-9 and TRBJ1-2; no firm D call. The CDR3 runs to 13 residues. Per germline, CDR1 SEHNR and CDR2 FQNEAQ (reference sequence). V gave up 3 bases and J gave up 5 bases, with 10 bases separating them. The CDR3 DNA follows: TGTGCCAGCAGCTTCGGGCCCGAATATGGCTACACCTTC. Encoded protein: CASSFGPEYGYTF.

This clonotype was found many times. The chain joins TRBV19 to TRBJ2-3; the D gene is possibly TRBD2 (5 bases). The V gene's germline CDR1 is LNHDA and CDR2 SQIVND (reference sequence). The V and J ends lost 9 bases and 2 bases respectively, with 12 bases between them. This CDR3 is 13 amino acids long. CDR3 nucleotides: TGTGCCAGCTCGGGAATCAACACAGATACGCAGTATTTT. Its translation is CASSGINTDTQYF.

For this clonotype: A single base separates this from a much larger clone, so it may be a read error. This chain joins TRBV5-1 and TRBJ2-1, with D unclear. With the DNA end fitting TRBJ2-7 better, the J assignment may be wrong. From germline, CDR1 is SGHRS and CDR2 YFSETQ. The CDR3 length is 15 residues. DNA for the CDR3: TGCGCCAGCAGCTTGGGAATAGCAGAATACAATGAGCAGTACTTC. Its translation is CASSLGIAEYNEQYF.

This clonotype came up many times. The rearrangement uses TRBV30 and TRBJ2-3; a weak D match, TRBD2 (6 bases). Deletions cut 7 bases from V and 6 bases from J, with 17 bases between. Per germline, CDR1 GTSNPN and CDR2 SVGIG (reference sequence). The CDR3 is 13 residues long. The CDR3 loop is CASEFRGSDTQYF. CDR3 in DNA: TGTGCCTCGGAATTCCGGGGGTCCGATACGCAGTATTTT.

This clonotype was detected ten times or more. V is TRBV24-1 and J is TRBJ2-1; a weak D match, TRBD1 (5 bases). This CDR3 is built from 16 residues. Per the germline V gene, CDR1 is KGHDR and CDR2 is SFDVKD. V was pared by 6 bases and J by 2 bases, with 16 bases between. CDR3: CATSTRAGSPYNEQFF. The CDR3 nucleotides read TGTGCCACCAGTACTCGGGCAGGGTCCCCCTACAATGAGCAGTTCTTC.

The rearrangement uses TRBV9 and TRBJ1-2; D ambiguous. The CDR3 runs to 19 residues. The germline V and J ends were trimmed by 0 bases and 8 bases, with 29 bases remaining between them. Germline CDR1 reads SGDLS; CDR2 reads YYNGEE. CDR3 sequence: CASSVVYGSGTIPGGGYTF. The CDR3 DNA sequence: TGTGCCAGCAGCGTAGTTTACGGGAGTGGAACCATTCCGGGAGGAGGCTACACCTTC.

Ten or more counts support this clonotype. The rearrangement uses TRBV27 and TRBJ2-3; no firm D call. CDR3 length: 14 amino acids. V dropped 2 bases and J dropped 2 bases, with 8 bases sitting between them. Germline V gene sequence: CDR1 MNHEY, CDR2 SMNVEV (reference sequence). The CDR3 coding sequence is TGTGCCAGCAGTTTAGTGCTGCACACAGATACGCAGTATTTT. Encoded protein: CASSLVLHTDTQYF.